A selection of T cell receptor beta chains follows, all from one sample in a study of blood T cells in healthy people across ages. TCRdb independently ran MiXCR on the 5' RACE reads; one entry per CDR3 protein. The repertoire holds around 1,500,000 distinct CDR3 sequences, over 25% seen once, with over 7% in the top ten. Sequences were obtained from blood. All receptors derive from a woman aged 25 to 45 in good health. The conserved cysteine and the conserved F or W are not part of the CDR3 here.

cdr3_length j_call v_call cdr3_aa
14 TRBJ2-5 TRBV28 ASSSPRGSGGETQY
13 TRBJ2-7 TRBV7-2 ASSLVVSGINEQY
15 TRBJ2-6 TRBV6-8 ASGLSGWRSGANVLT
13 TRBJ2-3 TRBV12-3/TRBV12-4 ASSSAAHKTDTQY
12 TRBJ2-1 TRBV11-2 ASSSRQGAYEQF
12 TRBJ1-2 TRBV12-3/TRBV12-4 ASNHRDRAGGYT
15 TRBJ2-7 TRBV6-5 ASSYLNLARVQNEQY
13 TRBJ2-5 TRBV5-1 ASSLYPAGQETQY
14 TRBJ2-1 TRBV28 TSRGNGRSSYNEQF
12 TRBJ2-7 TRBV20-1 SARPREAPYEQY
11 TRBJ2-7 TRBV20-1 GVAAPNSYEQY
16 TRBJ2-6 TRBV4-1 ASSRLGGKGPGANVLT
11 TRBJ2-5 TRBV7-9 ASRLISQETQY
10 TRBJ1-1 TRBV11-2 ASSPRGDRAF
13 TRBJ2-3 TRBV14 ASSQGWTFTDTQY
12 TRBJ1-1 TRBV5-6 ASSETGSSGEAF
13 TRBJ2-3 TRBV7-2 ASSFLAKSTDTQY
14 TRBJ1-4 TRBV28 ASSPGHLSTNEKLF
12 TRBJ2-1 TRBV29-1 SQLSLGGYNEQF
11 TRBJ1-1 TRBV11-2 ASTPEVNTEAF
11 TRBJ1-6 TRBV7-9 ASSFEVGSPLH
13 TRBJ1-1 TRBV2 ASSELTGSLSEAF
11 TRBJ1-6 TRBV5-1 ASSRNRDSPLH
13 TRBJ2-3 TRBV5-1 ASSWTAAGTDTQY
13 TRBJ2-3 TRBV2 ATPRREDSTDTQY
11 TRBJ1-1 TRBV29-1 SVVRREATEAF
14 TRBJ2-3 TRBV28 ASSPPAVLITDTQY
12 TRBJ2-5 TRBV20-1 SARAGLLQETQY
12 TRBJ2-3 TRBV7-2 ASSFLQGPDTQY
13 TRBJ2-3 TRBV20-1 SARNSGRVADTHY
13 TRBJ2-7 TRBV5-1 ASSLASGGLDEQY
14 TRBJ1-1 TRBV10-3 AISGTAGQVSPEAF
10 TRBJ2-7 TRBV30 AWTGRGNEQY
15 TRBJ2-4 TRBV3-1 ASSQVQGLPAKNIQY
9 TRBJ2-7 TRBV7-9 ASTLETAQY
13 TRBJ2-3 TRBV6-5 ASSYYGGATDTQY
11 TRBJ2-5 TRBV7-8 ASSLRGEILQY
14 TRBJ1-1 TRBV23-1 ASSQWRDTSDTEAF
13 TRBJ2-7 TRBV28 ASSAPGTSSYERY
13 TRBJ2-1 TRBV6-1 ASNLNPGQGYEQF
15 TRBJ2-1 TRBV24-1 ATSDSGLAGAYNEQF
12 TRBJ2-7 TRBV19 ASSSGGFTYEQC
11 TRBJ2-7 TRBV6-5 ASSSTASYEQY
12 TRBJ1-2 TRBV6-5 ASSYGQAEDGYT
10 TRBJ2-3 TRBV18 ASSTIRDTQY
11 TRBJ2-1 TRBV12-3/TRBV12-4 ASSFRRLPGEF
8 TRBJ1-4 TRBV10-3 ATLAEKLF